A single TCR beta chain is shown here with its context. This sample is drawn from a study of blood T cell repertoires in COVID-19. Turning to the study itself: Some COVID-19 samples were acute and others convalescent; all came from the United States, Italy and Spain. Sources were T cells, B-cell-depleted T cells, or PBMCs; the material itself was cDNA or gDNA.

Authors' data handling: The assay estimated nucleated cells by amplifying reference gene primers. Repertoires were generated with immunoSEQ multiplex PCR, while TCRdb's copy carries only in-frame clones and drops some. V, J and clone size are taken as reported in that table, and D and trimming were inferred from the DNA itself. The sample includes approximately 430,000 clones, about nine tenths of them seen just once. The J segment lost 9 bases and the V segment lost 2 bases, leaving 9 bases of the junction unmatched. The CDR3 sequence is 15 residues long. The germline V gene encodes CDR1 SGHNT and CDR2 YYREEE (reference sequence).

The source is a woman aged 25 to 39 with active or convalescent COVID-19. V is TRBV5-4 and J is TRBJ2-5, with TRBD2 matching 11 bases. The sequenced sample was peripheral blood. CDR3 coding DNA: TGTGCCAGCAGCTTTTCTAGCGGGGGGCTCGTGGCCCAGTACTTC. The encoded protein is CASSFSSGGLVAQYF.